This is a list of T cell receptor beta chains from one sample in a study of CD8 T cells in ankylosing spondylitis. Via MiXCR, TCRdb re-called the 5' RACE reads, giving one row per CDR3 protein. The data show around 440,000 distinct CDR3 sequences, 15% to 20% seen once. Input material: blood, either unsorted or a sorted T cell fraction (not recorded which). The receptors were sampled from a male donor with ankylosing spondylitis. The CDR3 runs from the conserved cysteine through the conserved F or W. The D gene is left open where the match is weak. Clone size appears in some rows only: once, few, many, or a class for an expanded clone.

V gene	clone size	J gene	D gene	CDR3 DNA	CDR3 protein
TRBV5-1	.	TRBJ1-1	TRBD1	TGCGCCAGCAGCTCCCCACAGGGGGCGAACACTGAAGCTTTCTTT	CASSSPQGANTEAFF
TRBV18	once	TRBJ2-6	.	TGTGCCAGCTCACCAAAGTCGGCAGGGGACTCTGGGGCCAACGTCCTGACTTTC	CASSPKSAGDSGANVLTF
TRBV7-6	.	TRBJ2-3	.	TGTGCCAGCAGCTTAAGAGCGGGACAGCGCACAGATACGCAGTATTTT	CASSLRAGQRTDTQYF
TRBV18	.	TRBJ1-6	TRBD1	TGTGCCAGCTCACCACTGGCCCCCGGGACAGCTAATTCACCCCTCCACTTT	CASSPLAPGTANSPLHF
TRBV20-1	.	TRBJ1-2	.	TGCAGTGCTAGGTCCGGACAGAAAGCTAACTATGGCTACACCTTC	CSARSGQKANYGYTF
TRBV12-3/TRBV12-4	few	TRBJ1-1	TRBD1	TGTGCCAGCAGTTTACGGGACAGGGGAAACACTGAAGCTTTCTTT	CASSLRDRGNTEAFF
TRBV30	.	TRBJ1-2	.	TGTGCCTGGGGCACAGGTGTGTCCGGCTACACCTTC	CAWGTGVSGYTF
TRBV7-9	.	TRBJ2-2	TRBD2	TGTGCCAGCAGCTTAGGGCTAGCGGGAACCGGGGAGCTGTTTTTT	CASSLGLAGTGELFF
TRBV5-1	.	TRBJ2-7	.	TGCGCCAGCAGCTTGGGAGGGACAAGATTCTACGAGCAGTACTTC	CASSLGGTRFYEQYF
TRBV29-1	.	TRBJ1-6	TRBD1	TGCAGCGTGCCCCAAGACAGGGGAGCGGGGCCACCCCTCCACTTT	CSVPQDRGAGPPLHF
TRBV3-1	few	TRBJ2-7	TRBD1	TGTGCCAGCAGCCAAGAGGCAACAGGGGGCAGGGACGAGCAGTACTTC	CASSQEATGGRDEQYF
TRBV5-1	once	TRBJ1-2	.	TGCGCCAGCAGCGGCGAGGCCGCTAACTATGGCTACACCTTC	CASSGEAANYGYTF
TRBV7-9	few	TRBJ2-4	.	TGTGCCAGCAGCTTGGGCCAGAGGGACATTCAGTACTTC	CASSLGQRDIQYF
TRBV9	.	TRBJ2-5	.	TGTGCCAGCAGCGTAGTCGGGGGTGCGGAGACCCAGTACTTC	CASSVVGGAETQYF
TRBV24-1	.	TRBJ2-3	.	TGTGCCACCAGCGCCGACAGCACAGATACGCAGTATTTT	CATSADSTDTQYF
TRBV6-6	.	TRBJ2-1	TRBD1	TGTGCCAGCAGTTCACCCCCAGGGGGTGAGCAGTTCTTC	CASSSPPGGEQFF
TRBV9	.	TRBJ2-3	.	TGTGCCAGCAGCATACGGGGCGGTACGATAGATACGCAGTATTTT	CASSIRGGTIDTQYF
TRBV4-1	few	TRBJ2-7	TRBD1	TGCGCCAGCAGCCAAGCCCAGGGACAGGCCTACGAGCAGTACTTC	CASSQAQGQAYEQYF
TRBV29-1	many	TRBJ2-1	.	TGCAGCGTTGAGGACAGCTCCTACAATGAGCAGTTCTTC	CSVEDSSYNEQFF
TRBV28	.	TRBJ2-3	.	TGTGCCAGCAGCAACTGGGATACGCAGTATTTT	CASSNWDTQYF
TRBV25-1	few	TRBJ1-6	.	TGTGCCAGCAGTGAGACTGGGGGTTCAAGGTCACCCCTCCACTTT	CASSETGGSRSPLHF
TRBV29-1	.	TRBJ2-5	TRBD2	TGCAGCACAAGACTAGCGGGGGGAGAGACCCAGTACTTC	CSTRLAGGETQYF
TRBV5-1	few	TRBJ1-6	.	TGCGCCAGCAGCTTCGGTCACAGGGACAATTCACCCCTCCACTTT	CASSFGHRDNSPLHF
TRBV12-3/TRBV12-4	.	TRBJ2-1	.	TGTGCCAGCAGCGGTAGGGAAGAATACAATGAGCAGTTCTTC	CASSGREEYNEQFF
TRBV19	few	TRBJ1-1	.	TGTGCCAGTAGACGGACTTCCACGAGGACTGAAGCTTTCTTT	CASRRTSTRTEAFF
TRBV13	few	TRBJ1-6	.	TGTGCCAGCAGCTTAGGGGCAGGAGCAAATTCACCCCTCCACTTT	CASSLGAGANSPLHF
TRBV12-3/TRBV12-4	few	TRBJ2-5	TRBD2	TGTGCCAGCAGGACCACTAGCGGGGGGGCCGTGACCCAGTACTTC	CASRTTSGGAVTQYF
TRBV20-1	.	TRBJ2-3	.	TGCAGTGCTAGAGATCCACAGGGAACTACGCAGTATTTT	CSARDPQGTTQYF
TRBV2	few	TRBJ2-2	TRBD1	TGTGCCAGCAGTGCCCGAGGACAGGCGAACACCGGGGAGCTGTTTTTT	CASSARGQANTGELFF
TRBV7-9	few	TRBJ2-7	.	TGTGCCAGCAGCCCCTCCAGCGGTACCTACGAGCAGTACTTC	CASSPSSGTYEQYF
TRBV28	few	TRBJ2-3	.	TGTGCCAGCAGTTTTGGACAGACTAAGGGAGATACGCAGTATTTT	CASSFGQTKGDTQYF
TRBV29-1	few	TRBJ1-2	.	TGCAGCGCAACCCGTCGGGGTGAGGCCTATGGCTACACCTTC	CSATRRGEAYGYTF
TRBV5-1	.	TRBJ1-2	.	TGCGCCAGCAGCTTGACAGTACTTTATGGCTACACCTTC	CASSLTVLYGYTF